This TCR beta chain was documented in a study of blood T cell repertoires in COVID-19. Study-wide background: Acute-phase and convalescent COVID-19 samples originated in the United States, Italy and Spain. The cDNA or gDNA used as material had been derived from T cells, B-cell-depleted T cells, or PBMCs.

Some clones are missing from TCRdb's copy, which holds only in-frame ones; the method was immunoSEQ multiplex PCR. The sample holds 310,000 or so clones; about 84% are singletons and the top ten take 1.5% to 2%. The sample was peripheral blood. The sequence came from a woman aged 50 to 60 with acute or convalescent COVID-19.

The chain's CDR3 is CASRETGDGYTF. Here the CDR3 DNA reads TGTGCCAGCAGGGAGACAGGAGATGGCTACACCTTC. The V call is TRBV28, the J call TRBJ1-2, with D possibly TRBD1 on 6 matching bases. Per germline, CDR1 MDHEN and CDR2 SYDVKM. The CDR3 sequence is 12 residues long. The germline V and J ends were trimmed by 6 bases and 6 bases, with 11 bases remaining between them.